The 27 T cell receptor beta chains below come from one sample, sequenced in a study of T cell repertoires in cytomegalovirus infection. One entry per CDR3 protein results from TCRdb running MiXCR on the reads. Seen here are about 770,000 distinct CDR3 sequences, just under 30% observed once, and the top ten hold 10% to 15%. These receptors' targets are unknown. The sample consisted of cultured CD8+ T cells from PBMCs, taken from culture after CMV antigen stimulation. The source is a human donor in good health (CMV status not recorded). Some clones in this sample may be carry-over from other donors' samples.

This clonotype came up a few times. V is TRBV27 and J is TRBJ2-2; D is perhaps TRBD1 (5 bases). Germline values: CDR1 MNHEY, CDR2 SMNVEV (reference sequence). The germline V and J ends were trimmed by 7 bases and 7 bases, with 10 bases remaining between them. CDR3 length: 12 amino acids. This chain's CDR3 is CASMGLSGELFF. In DNA, the CDR3 is TGTGCCAGCATGGGGCTCAGCGGGGAGCTGTTTTTT.

This clonotype was seen a few times. The chain employs TRBV7-9 and TRBJ2-3, with a tentative D call TRBD2 (5 bases). The length of the CDR3 is 16 residues. Germline V lookup: CDR1 SEHNR, CDR2 FQNEAQ (reference sequence). V was cut by 5 bases and J by 1 base, with 16 bases left in between. CDR3 region: CASSGAGVSRTDTQYF. CDR3 nucleotide sequence: TGTGCCAGCAGCGGAGCCGGGGTTTCGCGCACAGATACGCAGTATTTT.

The gene calls are TRBV6-2 or TRBV6-3 and TRBJ2-3, with D unclear. Trimming shortened V by 0 bases and J by 2 bases, and 9 bases separated the two germline ends. Germline assignment: CDR1 MNHEY and CDR2 SVGEGT. CDR3 length: 15 residues. The CDR3 loop reads CASSYSRTNTDTQYF. CDR3 coding DNA: TGTGCCAGCAGTTACTCACGGACCAACACAGATACGCAGTATTTT.

Concerning this clonotype itself: This may be a read error: a much more frequent sequence differs by one nucleotide. J is TRBJ2-1 and V is TRBV7-4, with a possible D match to TRBD2 (6 bases). This CDR3 comprises 15 residues. From germline, CDR1 is SGHVT and CDR2 SQSDAQ. CDR3 nucleotide sequence: TGTGCCAGCAGCTTTGCGGGGAGCTCCTACAATGAGCAGATCTTC. Translating it yields CASSFAGSSYNEQIF.

This clonotype was detected ten times or more. The chain uses TRBV12-3 or TRBV12-4 and TRBJ1-2; 7 bases agree with TRBD1. The CDR3 extends over 16 amino acids. J gave up 2 bases and V 7 bases, and 13 bases lay outside the gene matches. DNA for the CDR3: TGTGCCAGCATCTTCTCTTACCAACAGGGGAACTATGGCTACACCTTC. This encodes CASIFSYQQGNYGYTF.

Of note for this clonotype: One junction end disagrees with the germline gene, perhaps due to a read error. CDR3: CANSLRRGTYNEQFF. CDR3 nucleotide sequence: TGTGCCAACAGCTTGAGGCGGGGCACCTACAATGAGCAGTTCTTC. The chain uses TRBV7-9 and TRBJ2-1; perhaps TRBD2 as D (6 bases). Germline CDR1 is SEHNR and CDR2 is FQNEAQ (reference sequence). This CDR3 is built from 15 residues.

Details on this clonotype: An end of the junction does not agree with germline; a read error may underlie this. The V gene is TRBV19, the J gene TRBJ1-1; no firm D call. The CDR3 sequence is 11 residues long. The germline V gene encodes CDR1 LNHDA and CDR2 SQIVND (reference sequence). For the CDR3, the DNA is TGTGTCAGTACCTCAGGATTTGAAGCTTTCTTT. Its protein is CVSTSGFEAFF.

This clonotype came up a few times. The chain has TRBV6-8 and TRBJ2-5; 8 nucleotides agree with TRBD1. V lost 2 bases and J lost 3; bases outside the gene matches: 2. The germline CDR1 and CDR2 sequences are MNHGY and SAAAGT. The CDR3 runs to 14 residues. CDR3 sequence reads: CASSYDRGEETQYF. The CDR3 DNA follows: TGTGCCAGCAGTTACGACAGGGGCGAAGAGACCCAGTACTTC.

The CDR3 region is CAIGTGDYEQYF. As DNA, the CDR3 is TGTGCCATCGGGACAGGGGACTACGAGCAGTACTTC. The rearrangement links TRBV10-3 to TRBJ2-7; TRBD1 matches at 10 bases. Unmatched junction bases numbered 1, after V lost 8 bases and J lost 3 bases. The CDR3 contains 12 residues. Per germline, CDR1 ENHRY and CDR2 SYGVKD.

V gene TRBV25-1 combines with J gene TRBJ2-3; D may be TRBD2 (5 bases). Trimming pared 6 bases from V and 2 bases from J, leaving 15 bases between. This CDR3 contains 15 residues. Germline loops: CDR1 MGHDK, CDR2 SYGVNS. The CDR3 DNA reads as TGTGCCAGCAGGGGGTCTCGGGGTAACACAGATACGCAGTATTTT. Its translation: CASRGSRGNTDTQYF.

This clonotype has just a few counts. The chain is built from TRBV11-2 and TRBJ2-1; D might be TRBD2 (6 bases). The germline V and J ends were trimmed by 8 bases and 8 bases, with 7 bases remaining between them. In germline, CDR1 is SGHAT, CDR2 FQNNGV. This CDR3 spans 10 amino acids. The CDR3 bases are TGTGCCAGCGCGGGGTATGAGCAGTTCTTC. As protein: CASAGYEQFF.

A few counts support this clonotype. The chain links TRBV24-1 to TRBJ2-3; D call uncertain. CDR3 size: 15 residues. From germline, CDR1 is KGHDR and CDR2 SFDVKD. The V end was cut by 9 bases, the J end by 2 bases, with 17 bases between. The CDR3 loop is CATSLGDEVTDTQYF. The CDR3 DNA reads TGTGCCACCTCCCTGGGTGATGAAGTCACAGATACGCAGTATTTT.

V gene TRBV14 combines with J gene TRBJ1-2; D may be TRBD1 (5 bases). V was trimmed by 0 bases and J by 8 bases, leaving 13 bases between them. The germline gives CDR1 SGHDN, CDR2 FVKESK. The CDR3 covers 14 residues. The CDR3, as DNA: TGTGCCAGCAGCCAAGATCAAGGGGCGCAAGGCTACACCTTC. Its protein is CASSQDQGAQGYTF.

The rearrangement links TRBV7-2 to TRBJ1-3; D is undetermined. V lost 6 bases to trimming and J lost 2 bases, with 2 bases between them. The germline gives CDR1 SGHTA, CDR2 FQGNSA. The CDR3 is 11 amino acids. In DNA, the CDR3 is TGTGCCAGCAGACCTGGAAACACCATATATTTT. This codes for CASRPGNTIYF.

Written as DNA, the CDR3 is TGTGCCAGCAGCTTAATTTGGGGGGAGCTGTTTTTT. Its protein product is CASSLIWGELFF. This chain uses TRBV7-2 with TRBJ2-2; D remains ambiguous. Germline CDR1 SGHTA, CDR2 FQGNSA. The CDR3 contains 12 residues. Trimming left V 2 bases short and J 8 bases short, with 6 bases between.

This clonotype was detected only a few times. The chain recombines TRBV4-1 with TRBJ2-3; no clear D. Looked up from germline, CDR1 is MGHRA and CDR2 is YSYEKL. The V and J ends lost 0 bases and 8 bases respectively, with 15 bases between them. The CDR3 consists of 15 residues. DNA of the CDR3: TGCGCCAGCAGCCAAGAGGGTAGGAGTTCGGCTACGCAGTATTTT. It encodes CASSQEGRSSATQYF.

This clonotype was counted only a few times. The gene calls are TRBV10-3 and TRBJ2-6; 7 bases align to TRBD1. Germline CDR1 is ENHRY and CDR2 is SYGVKD. Trimming cost V 4 bases and J 0 bases; bases outside gene matches: 6. The CDR3 covers 17 residues. CDR3 DNA: TGTGCCATCAGTGTGGGGGACAGAGACTCTGGGGCCAACGTCCTGACTTTC. Protein: CAISVGDRDSGANVLTF.

This clonotype was observed many times. This rearrangement joins TRBV7-8 to TRBJ2-1; D perhaps matches TRBD2 (5 bases). CDR1 and CDR2 (germline): SGHVS, FQNEAQ. CDR3 length equals 13 residues. Deletions cut 8 bases from V and 7 bases from J, with 15 bases between. CDR3 sequence reads: CASLAGRGNEQFF. In nucleotides, the CDR3 is TGTGCCAGCCTTGCGGGTCGGGGTAATGAGCAGTTCTTC. Together with reference TRBV7-8 and TRBJ2-1, the CDR3 gives the full variable domain: GAGVSQSPRYKVAKRGQDVALRCDPISGHVSLFWYQQALGQGPEFLTYFQNEAQLDKSGLPSDRFFAERPEGSVSTLKIQRTQQEDSAVYLCASLAGRGNEQFFGPGTRLTVL.

This clonotype was seen repeatedly, ten times or more. This chain joins TRBV7-2 and TRBJ2-1; 8 bases agree with TRBD2. Trimming cost V 5 bases and J 9 bases; bases outside gene matches: 9. The germline V gene has CDR1 SGHTA and CDR2 FQGNSA. The CDR3 spans 14 residues. The CDR3 reads CASSPRTSLGEQFF. CDR3 in DNA: TGTGCCAGCAGCCCCAGGACTAGCCTCGGTGAGCAGTTCTTC. Combining the CDR3 with reference TRBV7-2 and TRBJ2-1 gives the whole variable domain GAGVSQSPSNKVTEKGKDVELRCDPISGHTALYWYRQSLGQGLEFLIYFQGNSAPDKSGLPSDRFSAERTGGSVSTLTIQRTQQEDSAVYLCASSPRTSLGEQFFGPGTRLTVL.

J is TRBJ2-5 and V is TRBV3-1, with D possibly matching TRBD2 (5 bases). The length of the CDR3 is 14 residues. The V end lost 3 bases, the J end lost 1 base, and 9 bases lay between the germline ends. Germline V CDR1 and CDR2: LGHDT, YNNKEL (reference sequence). The CDR3 loop reads CASSQFGVQETQYF. The CDR3 bases are TGTGCCAGCAGCCAGTTCGGGGTCCAAGAGACCCAGTACTTC.

The chain couples TRBV12-3 or TRBV12-4 to TRBJ2-3, with 13 bases matching TRBD2. V shed 4 bases, J shed 5 bases, and the junction held 9 bases outside the gene matches. The CDR3 loop spans 17 amino acids. As DNA, the CDR3 is TGTGCCAGCAGTTCCCCCACTAGCGGGGGGGCCTTAGATACGCAGTATTTT. Residues: CASSSPTSGGALDTQYF.

Regarding this clonotype: In this CDR3 the conserved last residue, phenylalanine or tryptophan, is missing, so a read error is likely. This rearrangement joins TRBV7-2 to TRBJ1-2; a weak D match, TRBD1 (6 bases). CDR1 is SGHTA, CDR2 FQGNSA, per germline. The CDR3 spans 13 residues. Trimming took off 7 bases at V and 8 bases at J, with 17 bases between the two ends. The CDR3 bases are TGTGCCAGCACCCATTCCACAGGGAACGGCTACACCTTG. Protein sequence: CASTHSTGNGYTL.

V is TRBV6-2 or TRBV6-3 and J is TRBJ1-5; D gene uncertain. CDR3 length: 15 residues. The germline V gene has CDR1 MNHEY and CDR2 SVGEGT. Deletions cut 2 bases from V and 0 bases from J, with 8 bases between. Written as DNA, the CDR3 is TGTGCCAGCAGTTACGAACAGAATAGCAATCAGCCCCAGCATTTT. The encoded protein is CASSYEQNSNQPQHF.

There are many counts of this clonotype. The J gene is TRBJ2-7, the V gene TRBV2, with D uncertain. This CDR3 has 10 residues. CDR1 is SNHLY, CDR2 FYNNEI, per germline. V was shortened by 4 bases and J by 4 bases, with 2 bases between the two germline ends. The CDR3 region is CASSGYEQYV. The CDR3 nucleotides read TGTGCCAGCAGTGGGTACGAGCAGTACGTC.

The chain has TRBV4-2 and TRBJ1-1; D is possibly TRBD1 (5 bases). The CDR3 sequence is 21 residues long. V lost 0 bases and J lost 0, with 26 bases in between. Germline lookup yields CDR1 LGHNA and CDR2 YNFKEQ. The CDR3 DNA sequence: TGTGCCAGCAGCCAAGATCGGCCCGATATCCGGGGCCAGAGGTTGAACACTGAAGCTTTCTTT. As protein: CASSQDRPDIRGQRLNTEAFF.

The chain recombines TRBV9 with TRBJ2-2; 7 nucleotides align to TRBD2. Germline loops: CDR1 SGDLS, CDR2 YYNGEE. The CDR3 contains 17 residues. The junction had 13 bases not matched to a gene; V was cut back by 0 bases and J by 8 bases. CDR3 residues: CASSVDPAGTRSGELFF. In nucleotides, the CDR3 is TGTGCCAGCAGCGTAGACCCAGCGGGGACCCGATCGGGGGAGCTGTTTTTT.

This clonotype was picked up a small number of times. This chain links TRBV7-9 with TRBJ2-3, with D possibly matching TRBD2 (6 bases). Between the trimmed V and J ends, which lost 5 bases and 5 bases, there was a span of 17 bases. The CDR3 spans 15 residues. Germline CDR1 reads SEHNR; CDR2 reads FQNEAQ (reference sequence). DNA of the CDR3: TGTGCCAGCAGCCCAGCTGCGGGGCTGAGAGATACGCAGTATTTT. Translated, it gives CASSPAAGLRDTQYF.